The 14 T cell receptor beta chains in this list originate from one sample, sequenced in a study of CD8+ T cells in alopecia areata. Following RNA extraction, reverse transcription yielded cDNA that acted as the sequencing template. Generated by immunoSEQ multiplex PCR, the TCRdb table keeps only in-frame clones and is missing some. The profile shows roughly 200,000 clones, roughly 65% of them singletons. Material: CD4+ T cells sorted from blood, obtained at week 0. These receptors were collected from a human donor with alopecia areata.

In its sample, this clone was seen a few times. This chain joins TRBV13 and TRBJ2-1; TRBD2 aligns across 9 bases. The CDR3 totals 17 residues. Per germline, CDR1 PRHDT and CDR2 FYEKMQ (reference sequence). V shed 5 bases and J 5 bases; nucleotides not matched to a gene: 13. Here the CDR3 DNA reads TGTGCCAGCAGCCCTATTTATAGCGGGGGCCGCAACAATGAGCAGTTCTTC. This encodes CASSPIYSGGRNNEQFF. The whole variable domain, filled in from reference TRBV13 and TRBJ2-1, reads AAGVIQSPRHLIKEKRETATLKCYPIPRHDTVYWYQQGPGQDPQFLISFYEKMQSDKGSIPDRFSAQQFSDYHSELNMSSLELGDSALYFCASSPIYSGGRNNEQFFGPGTRLTVL.

This clone has only a few counts. The same CDR3 arises from other DNA sequences in this sample as well. The J gene is TRBJ1-1, the V gene TRBV29-1; D is unclear. V gave up 3 bases and J gave up 2 bases, with 4 bases separating them. CDR3 length: 11 amino acids. Germline V CDR1 and CDR2: SQVTM, ANQGSEA. This CDR3 is CSVDSNTEAFF. Here the CDR3 DNA reads TGCAGCGTTGACAGCAACACTGAAGCTTTCTTT.

The chain recombines TRBV29-1 with TRBJ2-7; D possibly corresponds to TRBD2 (5 bases). Germline V gene data show CDR1 as SQVTM and CDR2 as ANQGSEA. Trimming removed 7 bases at V and 1 base at J, with 11 bases between. The CDR3 is 12 residues long. The DNA for the CDR3 is TGCAGCGCCACTGAGGGATCCTACGAGCAGTACTTC. This gives the protein CSATEGSYEQYF.

This clone was seen just once. V gene TRBV10-3 combines with J gene TRBJ2-5; 9 bases are a match to TRBD1. This CDR3 has 13 residues. Per the germline V gene, CDR1 is ENHRY and CDR2 is SYGVKD. V shed 10 bases and J 5 bases; nucleotides not matched to a gene: 8. CDR3 DNA sequence: TGTGCCACGACAGGGGGTATGAGTGAGACCCAGTACTTC. It yields the protein CATTGGMSETQYF.

This chain uses TRBV7-3 with TRBJ2-6; TRBD1 agrees at 7 bases. V lost 2 bases, J lost 4 bases, and 5 bases stayed unmatched. Germline V CDR1 and CDR2: SGHTA, FQGTGA. This CDR3 has 16 residues. The CDR3 DNA reads as TGTGCCAGCAGCTTAGCGACAGGGATCGGGGCCAACGTCCTGACTTTC. Its translation is CASSLATGIGANVLTF.

The J gene is TRBJ1-6, the V gene TRBV5-5, with a weak D call TRBD1 (5 bases). Trimming took 5 bases from V and 8 from J, leaving 17 bases between them. The CDR3 totals 15 residues. Germline V CDR1 and CDR2: SGHKS, YYEKEE (reference sequence). Written as DNA, the CDR3 is TGTGCCAGCAGTAGTGGGGCCGCTGGGCATTCACCCCTCCACTTT. Protein sequence: CASSSGAAGHSPLHF.

This sequence joins TRBV27 and TRBJ2-6; 7 positions match TRBD1. Germline values: CDR1 MNHEY, CDR2 SMNVEV (reference sequence). This CDR3 comprises 20 residues. Trimming cost V 6 bases and J 0 bases; bases outside gene matches: 17. CDR3 bases: TGTGCCAGCAGCCTCCGCCCGGGACAGCCAACCTTCTCTGGGGCCAACGTCCTGACTTTC. Translation gives CASSLRPGQPTFSGANVLTF.

This sequence joins TRBV2 and TRBJ2-1; TRBD1 is a possible D gene (6 bases). Trimming cost V 5 bases and J 6 bases, with 11 bases left between them. This CDR3 is built from 13 residues. CDR1 is SNHLY and CDR2 is FYNNEI in the germline V gene. The CDR3 DNA is TGTGCCAGCAGTCCAGGGGAAATCAATGAGCAGTTCTTC. It is translated as CASSPGEINEQFF.

V and J are TRBV30 and TRBJ1-2, with TRBD1 identical over 7 bases. The V gene end was trimmed by 8 bases and the J gene end by 0 bases; junction bases not matched to a gene: 9. This CDR3 has 14 amino acids. Germline V gene lookup returns CDR1 GTSNPN and CDR2 SVGIG (reference sequence). The CDR3 coding sequence is TGTGCCCAAAAATACAGGGGATCTAACTATGGCTACACCTTC. Amino acid sequence: CAQKYRGSNYGYTF.

The chain uses TRBV27 and TRBJ2-7; 7 positions agree with TRBD1. The CDR3 totals 14 residues. The V gene's germline CDR1 is MNHEY and CDR2 SMNVEV (reference sequence). The V gene end was trimmed by 4 bases and the J gene end by 5 bases; junction bases not matched to a gene: 8. DNA of the CDR3: TGTGCCAGCAGTTCCCCCTTGGGACAGAACGAGCAGTACTTC. This encodes CASSSPLGQNEQYF.

This chain connects TRBV11-2 to TRBJ1-2; D may be TRBD1 (6 bases). V lost 5 bases to trimming and J lost 4 bases, with 11 bases between them. The V gene's germline CDR1 is SGHAT and CDR2 FQNNGV. This CDR3 has 13 amino acids. CDR3: CASSADSFYGYTF. CDR3 nucleotides: TGTGCCAGCAGCGCGGACAGCTTCTATGGCTACACCTTC.

The chain carries TRBV30 and TRBJ2-1, with 12 nucleotides matching TRBD2. The length of the CDR3 is 18 residues. The germline V gene has CDR1 GTSNPN and CDR2 SVGIG (reference sequence). The J segment lost 1 base and the V segment lost 6 bases, leaving 13 bases of the junction unmatched. The CDR3 sequence: CACPLAGGPGGSYNEQFF. The CDR3 coding sequence is TGTGCCTGTCCTCTAGCGGGGGGGCCTGGAGGATCCTACAATGAGCAGTTCTTC.

The DNA of the CDR3 is TGCAGCGTTGATGATGTGTCCGGAAACACCATATATTTT. Translation: CSVDDVSGNTIYF. The V gene is TRBV29-1, the J gene TRBJ1-3, with D hard to call. Trimming removed 3 bases from V and 4 bases from J, with 10 bases in between. The germline V gene has CDR1 SQVTM and CDR2 ANQGSEA. The CDR3 consists of 13 residues.

This clone was observed a few times. The chain recombines TRBV30 with TRBJ2-5, with TRBD2 matching 12 bases. The V gene's germline CDR1 is GTSNPN and CDR2 SVGIG (reference sequence). CDR3 size: 14 residues. Germline trimming cut 8 bases from V and 3 bases from J; bases unmatched to any gene: 7. This chain's CDR3 is CAITSGGRKETQYF. The CDR3 DNA sequence: TGTGCCATCACTAGCGGGGGGCGAAAAGAGACCCAGTACTTC.